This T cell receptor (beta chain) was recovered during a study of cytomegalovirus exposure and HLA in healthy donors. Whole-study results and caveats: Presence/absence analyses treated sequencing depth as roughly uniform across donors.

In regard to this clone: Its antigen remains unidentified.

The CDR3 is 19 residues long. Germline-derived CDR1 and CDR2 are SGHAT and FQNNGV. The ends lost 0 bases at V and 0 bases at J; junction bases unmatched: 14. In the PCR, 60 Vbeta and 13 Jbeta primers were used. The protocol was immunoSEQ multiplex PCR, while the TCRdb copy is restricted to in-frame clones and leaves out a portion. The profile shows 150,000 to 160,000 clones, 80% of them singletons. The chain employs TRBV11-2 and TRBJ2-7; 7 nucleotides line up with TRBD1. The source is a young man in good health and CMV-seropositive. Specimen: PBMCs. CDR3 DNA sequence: TGTGCCAGCAGCTTAGATCTGAAAAGGCGACAGGGAACCTCCTACGAGCAGTACTTC. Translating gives CASSLDLKRRQGTSYEQYF.